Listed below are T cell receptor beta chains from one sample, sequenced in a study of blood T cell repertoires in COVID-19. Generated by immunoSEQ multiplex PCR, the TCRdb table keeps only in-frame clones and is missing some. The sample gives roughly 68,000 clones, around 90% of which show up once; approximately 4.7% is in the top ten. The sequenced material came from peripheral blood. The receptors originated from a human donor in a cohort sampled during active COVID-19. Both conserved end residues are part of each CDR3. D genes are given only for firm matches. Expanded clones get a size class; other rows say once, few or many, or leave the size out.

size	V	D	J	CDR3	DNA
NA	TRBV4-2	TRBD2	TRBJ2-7	CASSRGTSGRAYEQYF	TGTGCCAGCAGCCGTGGGACTAGCGGGAGGGCCTACGAGCAGTACTTC
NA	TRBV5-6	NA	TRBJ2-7	CASSSAALRSSYEQYF	TGTGCCAGCAGCTCCGCGGCGTTGCGGAGCTCCTACGAGCAGTACTTC
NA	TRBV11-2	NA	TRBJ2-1	CASSTNRRSSYNEQFF	TGTGCCAGCAGCACGAACAGGCGTAGCTCCTACAATGAGCAGTTCTTC
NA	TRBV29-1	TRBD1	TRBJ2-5	CSEWTGGSKTQYF	TGCAGCGAATGGACAGGGGGCTCGAAGACCCAGTACTTC
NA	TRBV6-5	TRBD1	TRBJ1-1	CASSYSWTGDTEAFF	TGTGCCAGCAGTTACTCGTGGACAGGGGACACTGAAGCTTTCTTT
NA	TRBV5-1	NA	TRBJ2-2	CASSLARGSNTGELFF	TGCGCCAGCAGCTTGGCCAGGGGATCGAACACCGGGGAGCTGTTTTTT
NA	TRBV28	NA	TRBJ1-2	CASSFAEGYTF	TGTGCCAGCAGTTTTGCGGAGGGCTACACCTTC
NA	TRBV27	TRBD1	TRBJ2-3	CASSFQRRGGEVDTQYF	TGTGCCAGCAGTTTTCAAAGGAGAGGGGGCGAAGTAGATACGCAGTATTTT
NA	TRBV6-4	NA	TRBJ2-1	CASSDSPGVGNNEQFF	TGTGCCAGCAGTGACTCTCCGGGAGTTGGAAACAATGAGCAGTTCTTC
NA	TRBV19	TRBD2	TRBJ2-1	CASRPTSVSYNEQFF	TGTGCCAGTAGGCCGACTAGCGTTTCCTACAATGAGCAGTTCTTC
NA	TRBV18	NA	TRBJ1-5	CASSPTTGRNQPQHF	TGTGCCAGCTCACCCACGACAGGACGCAATCAGCCCCAGCATTTT
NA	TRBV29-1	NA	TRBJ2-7	CSVKPGFGFSRESSSYEQYF	TGCAGCGTGAAACCAGGGTTTGGGTTTTCCCGGGAGTCAAGCTCCTACGAGCAGTACTTC
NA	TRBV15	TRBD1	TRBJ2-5	CATSKYRGETQYF	TGTGCCACCAGCAAGTACAGGGGAGAGACCCAGTACTTC
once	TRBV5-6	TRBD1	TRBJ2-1	CASSLFRDRRYNEQFF	TGTGCCAGCAGCTTGTTTAGGGACAGGAGGTACAATGAGCAGTTCTTC
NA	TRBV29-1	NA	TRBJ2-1	CSVKDLGGRGSYNEQFF	TGCAGCGTTAAGGATCTCGGGGGTAGGGGCTCCTACAATGAGCAGTTCTTC
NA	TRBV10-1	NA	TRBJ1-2	CASTPAAFPFYGYTF	TGCGCCAGCACACCCGCGGCATTTCCTTTCTATGGCTACACCTTC
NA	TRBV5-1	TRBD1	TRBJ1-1	CASSLSRTGGKAFF	TGCGCCAGCAGCTTGAGCAGGACAGGGGGCAAAGCTTTCTTT
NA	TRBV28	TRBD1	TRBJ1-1	CASSFDRVTEAFF	TGTGCCAGCAGTTTCGACAGGGTTACTGAAGCTTTCTTT
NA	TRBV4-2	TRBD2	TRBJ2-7	CASSQRATASGSYEQYF	TGTGCCAGCAGCCAAAGGGCAACGGCTAGCGGTTCCTACGAGCAGTACTTC
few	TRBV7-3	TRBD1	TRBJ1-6	CASSPGTGPNSPLHF	TGTGCCAGCAGCCCGGGGACAGGCCCTAATTCACCCCTCCACTTT
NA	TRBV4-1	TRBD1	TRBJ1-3	CASSQPDRDPGNTIYF	TGCGCCAGCAGCCAACCCGACAGGGACCCTGGAAACACCATATATTTT
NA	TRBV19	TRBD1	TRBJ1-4	CASSGYRGLDEKLFF	TGTGCCAGTAGTGGATACAGGGGGCTGGATGAAAAACTGTTTTTT
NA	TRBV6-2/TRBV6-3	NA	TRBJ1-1	CASSIRRGGISNTEAFF	TGTGCCAGCAGTATACGGAGGGGGGGTATTTCGAACACTGAAGCTTTCTTT
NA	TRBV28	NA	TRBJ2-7	CASSSGLPLGQYF	TGTGCCAGCAGTTCGGGACTCCCACTGGGGCAGTACTTC
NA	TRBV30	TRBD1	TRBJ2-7	CAWNRDRAYEQYF	TGTGCCTGGAACCGGGACAGGGCTTACGAGCAGTACTTC
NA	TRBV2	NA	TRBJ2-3	CASSETSVTALTTQYF	TGTGCCAGCAGTGAAACTTCCGTCACAGCCTTGACTACGCAGTATTTT
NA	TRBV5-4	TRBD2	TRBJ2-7	CASSLLENGRGHEQYF	TGTGCCAGCAGCCTACTAGAGAACGGGAGGGGCCACGAGCAGTACTTC
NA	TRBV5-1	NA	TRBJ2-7	CASSLDTYEQYF	TGCGCCAGCAGCTTGGATACCTACGAGCAGTACTTC
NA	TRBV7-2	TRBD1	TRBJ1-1	CASSPQTGGGNTEAFF	TGTGCCAGCAGCCCCCAGACAGGGGGCGGGAACACTGAAGCTTTCTTT
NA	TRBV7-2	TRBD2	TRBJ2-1	CASSPAGLESYNEQFF	TGTGCCAGCAGCCCAGCCGGACTAGAATCCTACAATGAGCAGTTCTTC
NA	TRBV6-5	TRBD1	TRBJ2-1	CASSYRDRTYNEQFF	TGTGCCAGCAGTTACCGGGACAGGACTTACAATGAGCAGTTCTTC
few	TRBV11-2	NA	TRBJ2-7	CASSNRGWGGGNEQYF	TGTGCCAGCAGCAACAGGGGATGGGGAGGTGGCAACGAGCAGTACTTC
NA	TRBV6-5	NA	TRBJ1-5	CASGQLRLNQPQHF	TGTGCCAGCGGACAGTTGAGGTTAAATCAGCCCCAGCATTTT
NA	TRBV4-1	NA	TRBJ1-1	CASSQQGFNTEAFF	TGCGCCAGCAGCCAACAGGGCTTTAACACTGAAGCTTTCTTT
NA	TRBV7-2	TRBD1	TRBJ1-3	CASSPRQGKNTIYF	TGTGCCAGCAGCCCCCGACAGGGTAAAAACACCATATATTTT